Each of the 19 T cell receptor beta chains below was sequenced from the same sample in a study of HIV-infected patients and healthy controls. TCRdb processed the 5' RACE reads anew with MiXCR; each CDR3 protein has one entry. This sample has more than 60,000 distinct CDR3 sequences, with roughly 21% found just once. The sequenced sample consisted of CD4+ T cells from blood. Receptors were obtained from a human donor in good health.

A remark on this clonotype: A junction boundary mismatches the germline segment, possibly from a read error. The gene calls are TRBV10-2 and TRBJ1-1; 8 bases are a match to TRBD1. The CDR3 is 13 residues long. CDR1 is WSHSY and CDR2 is SAAADI in the germline V gene. Here the CDR3 DNA reads TGCGCCAGCAGTGTCACAGGGGGAACTGAAACTTTCTTT. Translated, it gives CASSVTGGTETFF.

This clonotype came up many times. The rearrangement links TRBV7-6 to TRBJ1-5, with D possibly matching TRBD1 (6 bases). This CDR3 region has 17 residues. Per germline, CDR1 SGHVS and CDR2 FNYEAQ. Trimming stripped 1 base from V and 6 bases from J, with 19 bases between. Here the CDR3 reads CASSLDAGARSGQPQHF. The CDR3 nucleotides are TGTGCCAGCAGCTTAGATGCGGGGGCGCGGTCAGGTCAGCCCCAGCATTTT.

This clonotype was seen a handful of times. J is TRBJ1-1 and V is TRBV9; 7 nucleotides align to TRBD1. This CDR3 is built from 15 residues. Germline values: CDR1 SGDLS, CDR2 YYNGEE. V shed 0 bases and J 4 bases; nucleotides not matched to a gene: 6. The CDR3: CASSVVATGPTEAFF. The CDR3 coding sequence is TGTGCCAGCAGCGTAGTCGCGACAGGGCCCACTGAAGCTTTCTTT.

The rearrangement joins TRBV7-9 to TRBJ2-3; D is possibly TRBD1 (5 bases). The germline CDR1 and CDR2 sequences are SEHNR and FQNEAQ (reference sequence). V gave up 5 bases and J gave up 0 bases, with 15 bases separating them. The CDR3 spans 16 residues. The CDR3 reads CASSRGQTESTDTQYF. In DNA, the CDR3 is TGTGCCAGCAGCCGAGGACAAACCGAGAGCACAGATACGCAGTATTTT. Full variable domain (rest looked up from reference TRBV7-9 and TRBJ2-3): DTGVSQNPRHKITKRGQNVTFRCDPISEHNRLYWYRQTLGQGPEFLTYFQNEAQLEKSRLLSDRFSAERPKGSFSTLEIQRTEQGDSAMYLCASSRGQTESTDTQYFGPGTRLTVL.

This clonotype was counted many times. The rearrangement joins TRBV3-1 to TRBJ1-4, with 7 bases that match TRBD1. This CDR3 region has 15 residues. From germline, CDR1 is LGHDT and CDR2 YNNKEL (reference sequence). The V and J ends lost 8 bases and 1 base, in that order; junction bases with no gene match: 7. CDR3 coding DNA: TGTGCCAGCCAGACAGGGTCCGGAACTAATGAAAAACTGTTTTTT. Protein sequence: CASQTGSGTNEKLFF. Complete variable domain (other parts from reference TRBV3-1 and TRBJ1-4): DTAVSQTPKYLVTQMGNDKSIKCEQNLGHDTMYWYKQDSKKFLKIMFSYNNKELIINETVPNRFSPKSPDKAHLNLHINSLELGDSAVYFCASQTGSGTNEKLFFGSGTQLSVL.

This clonotype was seen ten or more times. The V gene is TRBV29-1, the J gene TRBJ1-1; D gene ambiguous. The CDR3 covers 10 residues. Germline V gives CDR1 SQVTM, CDR2 ANQGSEA. Trimming pared 3 bases from V and 4 bases from J, leaving 3 bases between. The CDR3 DNA reads as TGCAGCGTTGATCCCACTGAAGCTTTCTTT. It translates to CSVDPTEAFF.

V gene TRBV27 combines with J gene TRBJ2-1; D is uncertain. Trimming stripped 3 bases from V and 8 bases from J, with 11 bases between. Germline V CDR1 and CDR2: MNHEY, SMNVEV (reference sequence). This CDR3 comprises 13 residues. This chain's CDR3 is CASSLEPAHEQFF. The CDR3 region has the DNA TGTGCCAGCAGTTTGGAGCCCGCCCATGAGCAGTTCTTC.

This clonotype was detected a few times. This chain connects TRBV7-9 to TRBJ2-7; tentatively, D is TRBD1 (5 bases). The germline V gene has CDR1 SEHNR and CDR2 FQNEAQ (reference sequence). The CDR3 covers 15 residues. The V end was cut by 2 bases, the J end by 2 bases, with 13 bases between. The CDR3 is CASSLTSGRPYEQYF. The DNA of the CDR3 is TGTGCCAGCAGCTTAACCTCAGGGCGGCCCTACGAGCAGTACTTC.

This clonotype was observed a single time. The V call is TRBV29-1, the J call TRBJ2-5; TRBD1 aligns across 8 bases. The CDR3 runs to 12 residues. With V trimmed by 7 bases and J by 4 bases, 5 bases remained unmatched. Germline CDR1 SQVTM, CDR2 ANQGSEA. The CDR3 here is CSGGQGSETQYF. The DNA of the CDR3 is TGCAGCGGTGGACAGGGCTCAGAGACCCAGTACTTC. Full variable domain (outside the CDR3, taken from reference TRBV29-1 and TRBJ2-5): SAVISQKPSRDICQRGTSLTIQCQVDSQVTMMFWYRQQPGQSLTLIATANQGSEATYESGFVIDKFPISRPNLTFSTLTVSNMSPEDSSIYLCSGGQGSETQYFGPGTRLLVL.

This clonotype was seen ten or more times. This chain connects TRBV18 to TRBJ2-5; maybe TRBD2 (5 bases). The CDR3 spans 15 residues. Germline assignment: CDR1 KGHSH and CDR2 LQKENI. Trimming took off 3 bases at V and 5 bases at J, with 16 bases between the two ends. The CDR3 sequence is CASSPPSTGGETQYF. For the CDR3, the DNA is TGTGCCAGCTCACCTCCCTCGACGGGCGGGGAGACCCAGTACTTC.

The CDR3 spells CASSASQGYNEQFF. The CDR3, as DNA: TGTGCCAGCAGTGCGTCCCAAGGCTACAATGAGCAGTTCTTC. The gene calls are TRBV12-3 or TRBV12-4 and TRBJ2-1; no reliable D call. The ends were cut back, 5 bases at V and 3 bases at J, with 11 bases in the middle. The CDR3 has 14 residues.

This clonotype was observed at least ten times. The J gene is TRBJ1-1, the V gene TRBV20-1; 7 bases are shared with TRBD1. CDR3 length: 15 amino acids. The germline gives CDR1 DFQATT, CDR2 SNEGSKA (reference sequence). V was pared by 0 bases and J by 10 bases, with 14 bases of the junction left unmatched. CDR3: CSARDGQGGGYGAFF. CDR3 nucleotides: TGCAGTGCTAGAGACGGACAAGGGGGCGGGTATGGAGCTTTCTTT.

The chain is built from TRBV29-1 and TRBJ1-1; 7 nucleotides match TRBD1. Germline lookup yields CDR1 SQVTM and CDR2 ANQGSEA. This CDR3 spans 14 amino acids. With 7 bases clipped from V and 0 bases from J, the junction kept 8 bases outside the gene matches. The CDR3 here is CSAARTGVNTEAFF. The CDR3 DNA follows: TGCAGCGCCGCTCGAACAGGGGTGAACACTGAAGCTTTCTTT.

V is TRBV20-1 and J is TRBJ2-5; 8 nucleotides agree with TRBD2. V lost 3 bases and J lost 1; bases outside the gene matches: 4. Germline V gene sequence: CDR1 DFQATT, CDR2 SNEGSKA (reference sequence). This CDR3 has 14 residues. The CDR3 DNA follows: TGCAGTGCTAGTAAAGCGGGGGTCCAAGAGACCCAGTACTTC. This encodes CSASKAGVQETQYF.

This rearrangement joins TRBV23-1 to TRBJ1-5, with D possibly TRBD1 on 5 matching bases. TRBV23-1 is filed as an ORF, its function uncertain. V lost 7 bases, J lost 0 bases, and 22 bases lay in between. The CDR3 contains 18 residues. This CDR3 is CASTPTGRVEGSNQPQHF. The CDR3 DNA is TGCGCCAGCACACCCACAGGCAGGGTAGAAGGTAGCAATCAGCCCCAGCATTTT.

V is TRBV12-3 or TRBV12-4 and J is TRBJ2-6; TRBD1 agrees at 7 bases. The CDR3 length is 15 residues. V lost 7 bases and J lost 0; bases outside the gene matches: 3. The CDR3 protein is CASTNRGSGANVLTF. CDR3 nucleotides: TGTGCCAGCACCAACAGGGGCTCTGGGGCCAACGTCCTGACTTTC.

This clonotype was found a few times. V is TRBV6-5 and J is TRBJ1-5; 7 bases align to TRBD1. V lost 5 bases to trimming and J lost 7 bases; unmatched junction nucleotides: 8. Germline CDR1 reads MNHEY; CDR2 reads SVGAGI. The CDR3 consists of 14 residues. The chain's CDR3 is CASSPGGGRQPQHF. The CDR3 DNA is TGTGCCAGCAGTCCAGGGGGGGGCAGACAGCCCCAGCATTTT.

This clonotype has at least ten counts. The chain is built from TRBV5-8 and TRBJ2-6, with D hard to call. CDR1 is SGHTS and CDR2 is YDEGEE in the germline V gene. Trimming removed 0 bases from V and 0 bases from J, with 13 bases in between. The CDR3 covers 18 residues. The CDR3 here is CASSLVLAYNSGANVLTF. The CDR3 bases are TGTGCCAGCAGCTTGGTGTTAGCCTACAACTCTGGGGCCAACGTCCTGACTTTC. Combining the CDR3 with reference TRBV5-8 and TRBJ2-6 gives the whole variable domain EAGVTQSPTHLIKTRGQQATLRCSPISGHTSVYWYQQALGLGLQFLLWYDEGEERNRGNFPPRFSGRQFPNYSSELNVNALELEDSALYLCASSLVLAYNSGANVLTFGAGSRLTVL.

This sequence joins TRBV19 and TRBJ2-1, with TRBD1 matching over 8 bases. CDR1 and CDR2 (germline): LNHDA, SQIVND (reference sequence). This CDR3 contains 15 residues. The J segment lost 7 bases and the V segment lost 5 bases, leaving 10 bases of the junction unmatched. CDR3: CASSQPGQGANEQFF. DNA of the CDR3: TGTGCCAGTAGTCAACCTGGGCAGGGGGCGAATGAGCAGTTCTTC.